Reported below is one T cell receptor beta chain. This entry is derived from a study of blood T cells in healthy people across ages. The CDR3 is 14 residues long. V lost 6 bases to trimming and J lost 6 bases; unmatched junction nucleotides: 7. CDR1 and CDR2 (germline): ENHRY, SYGVKD. The use of a sample-barcoded 5' primer and a J-beta primer mix characterized a second PCR of roughly 7 to 12 cycles. Each cDNA molecule, via a template-switch adaptor with 12 random nucleotides, was tagged. Using its own MiXCR run on the 5' RACE reads, TCRdb lists one record per CDR3 protein. The repertoire holds fewer than 600,000 distinct CDR3 sequences, about 25% seen once, with approximately 4% in the top ten. Separately, the same data were catalogued under a study of T cells of mothers and their children. That paper notes: Random nucleotides (2-4) and sample barcodes were added by the M1S primer used in the second PCR.

Sequencing was carried out using blood. This clonotype was sampled from a boy aged 2 to 10 in good health. The chain employs TRBV10-3 and TRBJ2-7, with 11 bases matching TRBD2. The CDR3 DNA reads TGTGCCATCAGGAAGGATAGCGGGAGGGGCGAGCAGTACTTC. This encodes CAIRKDSGRGEQYF.